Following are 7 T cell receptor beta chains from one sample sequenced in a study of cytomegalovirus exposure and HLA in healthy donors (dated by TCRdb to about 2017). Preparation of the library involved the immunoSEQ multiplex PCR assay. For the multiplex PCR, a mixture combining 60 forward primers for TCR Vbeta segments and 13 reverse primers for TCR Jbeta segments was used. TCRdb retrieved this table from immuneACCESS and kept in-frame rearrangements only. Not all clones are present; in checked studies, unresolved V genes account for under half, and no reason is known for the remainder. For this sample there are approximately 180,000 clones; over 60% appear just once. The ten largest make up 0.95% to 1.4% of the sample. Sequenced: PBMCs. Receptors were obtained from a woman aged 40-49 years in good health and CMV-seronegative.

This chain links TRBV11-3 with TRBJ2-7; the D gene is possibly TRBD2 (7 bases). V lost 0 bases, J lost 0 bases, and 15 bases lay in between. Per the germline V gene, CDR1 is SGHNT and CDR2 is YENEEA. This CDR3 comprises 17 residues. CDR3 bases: TGTGCCAGCAGCTTAGATTGGGGGGGCGTGCTCTCCTACGAGCAGTACTTC. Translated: CASSLDWGGVLSYEQYF.

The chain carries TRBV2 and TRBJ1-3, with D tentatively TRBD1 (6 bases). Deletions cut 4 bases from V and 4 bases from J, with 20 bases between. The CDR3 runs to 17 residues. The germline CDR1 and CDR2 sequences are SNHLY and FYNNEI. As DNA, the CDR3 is TGTGCCAGCAGTGTGGCCCCTTCGGGGGGGCTGGGAAACACCATATATTTT. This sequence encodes CASSVAPSGGLGNTIYF.

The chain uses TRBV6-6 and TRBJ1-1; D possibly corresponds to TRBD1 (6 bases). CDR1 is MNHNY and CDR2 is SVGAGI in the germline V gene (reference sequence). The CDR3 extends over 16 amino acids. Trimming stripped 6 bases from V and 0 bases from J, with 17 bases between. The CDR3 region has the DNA TGTGCCAGCAGCCGTGGACAGCCTCCCATGAACACTGAAGCTTTCTTT. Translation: CASSRGQPPMNTEAFF.

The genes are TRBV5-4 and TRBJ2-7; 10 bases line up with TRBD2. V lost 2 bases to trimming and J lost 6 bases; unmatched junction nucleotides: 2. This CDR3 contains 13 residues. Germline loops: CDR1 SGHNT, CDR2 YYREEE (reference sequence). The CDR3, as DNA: TGTGCCAGCAGCTTAGCGGGAGGGGCCGAGCAGTACTTC. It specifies CASSLAGGAEQYF.

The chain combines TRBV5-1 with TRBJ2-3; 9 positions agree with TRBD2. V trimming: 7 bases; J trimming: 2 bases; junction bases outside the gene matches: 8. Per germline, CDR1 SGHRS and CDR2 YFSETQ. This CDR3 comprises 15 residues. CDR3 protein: CASAQLAGTTDTQYF. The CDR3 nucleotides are TGCGCCAGCGCGCAACTAGCGGGCACCACAGATACGCAGTATTTT.

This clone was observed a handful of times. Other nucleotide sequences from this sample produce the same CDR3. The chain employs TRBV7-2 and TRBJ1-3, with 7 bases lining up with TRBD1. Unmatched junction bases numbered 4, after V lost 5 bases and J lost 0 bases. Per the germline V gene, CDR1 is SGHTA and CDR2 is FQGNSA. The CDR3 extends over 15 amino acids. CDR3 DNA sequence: TGTGCCAGCAGCCCAGGGACAGCCTCTGGAAACACCATATATTTT. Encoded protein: CASSPGTASGNTIYF.

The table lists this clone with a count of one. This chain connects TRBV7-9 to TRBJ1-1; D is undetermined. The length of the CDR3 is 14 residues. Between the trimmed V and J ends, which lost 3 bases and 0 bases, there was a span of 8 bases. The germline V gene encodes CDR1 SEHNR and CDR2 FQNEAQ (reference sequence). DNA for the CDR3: TGTGCCAGCAGCTTGTCGGTTATGAACACTGAAGCTTTCTTT. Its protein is CASSLSVMNTEAFF.